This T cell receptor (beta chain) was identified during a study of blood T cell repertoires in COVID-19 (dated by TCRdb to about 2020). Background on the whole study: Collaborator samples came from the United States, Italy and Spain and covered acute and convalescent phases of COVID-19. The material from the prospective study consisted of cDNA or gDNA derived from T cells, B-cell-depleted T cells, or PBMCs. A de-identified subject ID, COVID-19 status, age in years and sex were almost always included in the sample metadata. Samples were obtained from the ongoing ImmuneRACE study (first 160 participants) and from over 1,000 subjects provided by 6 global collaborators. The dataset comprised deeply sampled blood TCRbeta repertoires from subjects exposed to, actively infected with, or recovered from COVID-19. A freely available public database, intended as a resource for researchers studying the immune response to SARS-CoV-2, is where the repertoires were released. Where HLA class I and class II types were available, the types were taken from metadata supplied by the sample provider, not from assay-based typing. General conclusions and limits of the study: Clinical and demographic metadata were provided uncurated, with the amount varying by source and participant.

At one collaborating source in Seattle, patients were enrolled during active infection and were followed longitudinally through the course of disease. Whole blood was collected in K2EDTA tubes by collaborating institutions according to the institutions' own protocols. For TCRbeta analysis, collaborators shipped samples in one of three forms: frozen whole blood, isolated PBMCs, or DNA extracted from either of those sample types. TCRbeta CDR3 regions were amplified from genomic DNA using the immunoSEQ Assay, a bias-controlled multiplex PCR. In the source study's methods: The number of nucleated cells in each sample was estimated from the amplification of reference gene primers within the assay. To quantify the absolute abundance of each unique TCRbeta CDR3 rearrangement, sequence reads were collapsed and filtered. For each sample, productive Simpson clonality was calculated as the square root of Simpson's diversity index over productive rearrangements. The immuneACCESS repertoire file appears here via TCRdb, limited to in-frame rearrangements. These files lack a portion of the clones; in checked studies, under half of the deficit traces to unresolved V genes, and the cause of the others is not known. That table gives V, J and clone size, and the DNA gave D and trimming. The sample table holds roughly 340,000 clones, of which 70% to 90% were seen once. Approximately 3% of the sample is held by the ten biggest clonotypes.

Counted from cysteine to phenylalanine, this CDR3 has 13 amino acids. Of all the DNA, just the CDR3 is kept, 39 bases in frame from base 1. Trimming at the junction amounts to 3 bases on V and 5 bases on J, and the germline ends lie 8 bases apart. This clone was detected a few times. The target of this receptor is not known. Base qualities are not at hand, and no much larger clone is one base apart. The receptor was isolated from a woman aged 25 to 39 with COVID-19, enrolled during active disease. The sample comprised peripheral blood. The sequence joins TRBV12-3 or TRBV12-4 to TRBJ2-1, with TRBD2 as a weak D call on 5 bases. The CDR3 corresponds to CASSFPRDNEQFF. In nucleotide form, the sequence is TGTGCCAGCAGTTTCCCGAGGGACAATGAGCAGTTCTTC.